This passage covers 10 T cell receptor beta chains from one sample sequenced in a study of CD8 T cells in Susac syndrome. About 0.5 to 1 ug RNA was reverse transcribed with random hexamers. TCRdb independently ran MiXCR on the immunoSEQ multiplex PCR reads; one entry per CDR3 protein. The table includes fewer than 300,000 distinct CDR3 sequences, roughly 85% detected once. Sequenced material: CD8+ T cells from PBMCs. These receptors all stem from a human donor with multiple sclerosis.

The genes are TRBV6-5 and TRBJ2-5, with unresolved D. The CDR3 is 11 amino acids. Germline-derived CDR1 and CDR2 are MNHEY and SVGAGI. The V gene lost 2 bases and the J gene lost 4 bases, with 2 bases spanning the gap. In nucleotides, the CDR3 is TGTGCCAGCAGTTACGGAGAGACCCAGTACTTC. Amino acid sequence: CASSYGETQYF.

The gene calls are TRBV20-1 and TRBJ1-2; D is unresolved. Per the germline V gene, CDR1 is DFQATT and CDR2 is SNEGSKA (reference sequence). V shed 0 bases and J shed 4 bases, with 12 bases lying between them. The CDR3 extends over 14 amino acids. The CDR3: CSARDGSSSYGYTF. Here the CDR3 DNA reads TGCAGTGCTAGAGACGGCTCCAGCTCCTATGGCTACACCTTC.

This clonotype was seen once. The gene calls are TRBV5-8 and TRBJ2-7; 8 positions agree with TRBD1. The CDR3 is 14 amino acids. The ends lost 4 bases at V and 2 bases at J; junction bases unmatched: 5. Germline CDR1 SGHTS, CDR2 YDEGEE. The CDR3 is CASSPGQVPYEQYF. The CDR3 bases are TGTGCCAGCAGCCCGGGACAGGTTCCCTACGAGCAGTACTTC.

The rearrangement joins TRBV3-1 to TRBJ2-3; 8 positions agree with TRBD2. The V segment lost 3 bases and the J segment 6 bases; nucleotides outside the gene matches: 8. This CDR3 has 15 amino acids. CDR1 LGHDT and CDR2 YNNKEL come from the germline V gene (reference sequence). CDR3 DNA sequence: TGTGCCAGCAGCCATGCAGCGGGAGAAGGGGATACGCAGTATTTT. Encoded protein: CASSHAAGEGDTQYF.

This chain uses TRBV2 with TRBJ1-1; 9 nucleotides match TRBD1. Germline assignment: CDR1 SNHLY and CDR2 FYNNEI. This CDR3 comprises 15 residues. Losses at the gene ends were 3 bases for V and 0 bases for J; bases not matched to a gene: 2. The CDR3: CASSDGTGLNTEAFF. DNA for the CDR3: TGTGCCAGCAGTGATGGGACAGGGCTGAACACTGAAGCTTTCTTT. Filled out from reference TRBV2 and TRBJ1-1, the complete variable domain reads EPEVTQTPSHQVTQMGQEVILRCVPISNHLYFYWYRQILGQKVEFLVSFYNNEISEKSEIFDDQFSVERPDGSNFTLKIRSTKLEDSAMYFCASSDGTGLNTEAFFGQGTRLTVV.

The J gene is TRBJ2-4, the V gene TRBV7-9; perhaps TRBD2 as D (5 bases). The length of the CDR3 is 12 residues. V was cut by 5 bases and J by 11 bases, with 13 bases left in between. CDR1 and CDR2 from the germline V gene are SEHNR and FQNEAQ (reference sequence). The CDR3 nucleotides read TGTGCCAGCAGCGTAAGGGAGTCCCTTCAGTACTTC. Translated: CASSVRESLQYF.

This chain uses TRBV9 with TRBJ1-2; D is unresolved. There are 15 residues in the CDR3. Trimming left V 3 bases short and J 3 bases short, with 15 bases between. CDR1 is SGDLS and CDR2 is YYNGEE in the germline V gene. The CDR3 loop reads CASSALGWGDYGYTF. CDR3 coding DNA: TGTGCCAGCAGCGCCCTGGGCTGGGGAGACTATGGCTACACCTTC.

The chain uses TRBV7-8 and TRBJ2-3; perhaps TRBD2 as D (6 bases). This CDR3 comprises 16 residues. The germline V gene encodes CDR1 SGHVS and CDR2 FQNEAQ. Trimming took off 1 base at V and 4 bases at J, with 15 bases between the two ends. In DNA, the CDR3 is TGTGCCAGCAGCTTAGGTGGGGGGTCGCGCCCAGATACGCAGTATTTT. It is translated as CASSLGGGSRPDTQYF.

V usage is TRBV28 and J usage is TRBJ2-7; maybe TRBD2 (6 bases). This CDR3 comprises 14 residues. Germline V gene sequence: CDR1 MDHEN, CDR2 SYDVKM. The V end lost 5 bases, the J end lost 3 bases, and 14 bases lay between the germline ends. The CDR3 spells CASSPGDLFYEQYF. CDR3 nucleotide sequence: TGTGCCAGCAGTCCCGGGGACTTATTCTACGAGCAGTACTTC.

The chain couples TRBV7-9 to TRBJ2-7, with D possibly TRBD1 on 6 matching bases. This CDR3 is 16 amino acids long. Trimming cost V 4 bases and J 4 bases, with 20 bases left between them. CDR1 is SEHNR and CDR2 is FQNEAQ in the germline V gene (reference sequence). CDR3 DNA sequence: TGTGCCAGCAGCTCGCCTCGAGACAGGTCGGGGTACGAGCAGTACTTC. Translated: CASSSPRDRSGYEQYF. Drawing the rest from reference TRBV7-9 and TRBJ2-7, the complete variable domain is DTGVSQNPRHKITKRGQNVTFRCDPISEHNRLYWYRQTLGQGPEFLTYFQNEAQLEKSRLLSDRFSAERPKGSFSTLEIQRTEQGDSAMYLCASSSPRDRSGYEQYFGPGTRLTVT.